These 9 T cell receptor beta chains originate from one sample sequenced in a study of T cell responses to AZD1222 COVID-19 vaccine (dated by TCRdb to the early 2020s). Receptor amplification or capture employed the immunoSEQ multiplex PCR assay. Held by TCRdb, this immuneACCESS table contains in-frame sequences only and omits some clones. Under half of the omission traces to an unresolved V gene where checked; the cause of the rest is unknown. The sample's table covers around 150,000 clones. The ten largest clones add up to about 2% of the sample. The time point label for this specimen denotes: baseline before first vaccination. Source material: peripheral blood. These receptor sequences come from an adult in good health.

The chain is built from TRBV30 and TRBJ1-3; D is ambiguous. CDR3 length: 17 residues. CDR1 is GTSNPN and CDR2 is SVGIG in the germline V gene (reference sequence). The V gene lost 3 bases and the J gene lost 1 base, with 19 bases spanning the gap. This CDR3 reads CAWSRRPGAESGNTIYF. The CDR3 DNA reads as TGTGCCTGGAGCCGAAGGCCAGGCGCGGAGTCTGGAAACACCATATATTTT.

The chain employs TRBV21-1 and TRBJ1-3; TRBD1 is the table's D call and was not checked against the DNA. TRBV21-1 is a listed pseudogene. The CDR3 spans 18 residues. The CDR3 here is CASSKDRDRGRTGNTIYF. For the CDR3, the DNA is TGTGCCAGCAGCAAAGATCGGGACAGGGGTCGGACGGGAAACACCATATATTTT.

The J gene is TRBJ1-1, the V gene TRBV30; 8 bases line up with TRBD1. The germline V gene has CDR1 GTSNPN and CDR2 SVGIG (reference sequence). This CDR3 comprises 11 residues. The CDR3 region is CVLDRGTEAFF. CDR3 nucleotide sequence: TGTGTCCTAGACAGGGGCACTGAAGCTTTCTTT.

This chain links TRBV7-5 with TRBJ1-2. TRBV7-5 is marked as a pseudogene. This CDR3 is 15 amino acids long. The CDR3 spells CARSLGGVRLYGYTF. The DNA for the CDR3 is TGTGCCAGAAGCTTAGGAGGAGTCAGACTGTATGGCTACACCTTC.

As for this clone: Distinct nucleotide sequences in the sample also encode this CDR3. DNA of the CDR3: TGTGCCAGCTCACTGGGCCTTAACACTGAAGCTTTCTTT. Translated, it gives CASSLGLNTEAFF. This chain uses TRBV18 with TRBJ1-1; D is ambiguous. Germline CDR1 KGHSH, CDR2 LQKENI. V was clipped by 4 bases and J by 2 bases, with 8 bases between them. This CDR3 has 13 amino acids. The full variable domain, in which reference TRBV18 and TRBJ1-1 provide the parts outside the CDR3, is NAGVMQNPRHLVRRRGQEARLRCSPMKGHSHVYWYRQLPEEGLKFMVYLQKENIIDESGMPKERFSAEFPKEGPSILRIQQVVRGDSAAYFCASSLGLNTEAFFGQGTRLTVV.

The chain is built from TRBV11-3 and TRBJ2-1, with TRBD2 identical over 16 bases. Losses at the gene ends were 5 bases for V and 9 bases for J; bases not matched to a gene: 10. CDR1 and CDR2 from the germline V gene are SGHNT and YENEEA. The CDR3 covers 17 residues. CDR3 in amino acids: CASSDRGTSGGASEQFF. The CDR3 nucleotides are TGTGCCAGCAGCGACCGCGGGACTAGCGGGGGGGCGAGTGAGCAGTTCTTC.

The chain links TRBV7-2 to TRBJ1-3; TRBD1 agrees at 11 bases. Germline CDR1 SGHTA, CDR2 FQGNSA. The length of the CDR3 is 15 residues. J gave up 11 bases and V 0 bases, and 6 bases lay outside the gene matches. CDR3 protein: CASSLAKGQGVPIYF. Written as DNA, the CDR3 is TGTGCCAGCAGCTTAGCGAAGGGACAGGGGGTACCCATATATTTT.

The chain joins TRBV19 to TRBJ1-2; the D gene is possibly TRBD1 (5 bases). Trimming left V 9 bases short and J 4 bases short, with 12 bases between. The CDR3 contains 12 residues. Germline CDR1 is LNHDA and CDR2 is SQIVND (reference sequence). DNA of the CDR3: TGTGCCAGCCAGAAAAGGGGCTATGGCTACACCTTC. It translates to CASQKRGYGYTF.

This sequence joins TRBV7-9 and TRBJ1-3, with D unclear. Germline V gives CDR1 SEHNR, CDR2 FQNEAQ (reference sequence). Trimming took 7 bases from V and 0 from J, leaving 10 bases between them. The CDR3 has 14 amino acids. The CDR3 coding sequence is TGTGCCAGCACCTGGGGAAGCTCTGGAAACACCATATATTTT. Translating gives CASTWGSSGNTIYF.